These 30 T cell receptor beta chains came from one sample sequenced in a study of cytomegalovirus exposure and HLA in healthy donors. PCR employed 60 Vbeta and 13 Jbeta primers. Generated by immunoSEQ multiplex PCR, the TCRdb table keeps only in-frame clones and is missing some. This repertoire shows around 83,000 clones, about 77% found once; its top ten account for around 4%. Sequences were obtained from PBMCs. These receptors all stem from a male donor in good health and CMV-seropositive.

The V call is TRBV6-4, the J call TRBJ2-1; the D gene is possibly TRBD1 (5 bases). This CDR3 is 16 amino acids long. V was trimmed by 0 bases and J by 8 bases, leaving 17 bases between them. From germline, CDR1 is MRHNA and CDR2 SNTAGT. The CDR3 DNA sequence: TGTGCCAGCAGTGACTCGGCAGGGAACATAGTCGATGAGCAGTTCTTC. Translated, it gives CASSDSAGNIVDEQFF.

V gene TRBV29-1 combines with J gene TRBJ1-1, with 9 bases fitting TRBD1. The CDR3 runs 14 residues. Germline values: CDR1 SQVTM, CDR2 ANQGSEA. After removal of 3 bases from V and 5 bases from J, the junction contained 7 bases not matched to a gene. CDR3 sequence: CSVDNSGQGTEAFF. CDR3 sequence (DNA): TGCAGCGTTGACAACTCCGGACAGGGGACTGAAGCTTTCTTT.

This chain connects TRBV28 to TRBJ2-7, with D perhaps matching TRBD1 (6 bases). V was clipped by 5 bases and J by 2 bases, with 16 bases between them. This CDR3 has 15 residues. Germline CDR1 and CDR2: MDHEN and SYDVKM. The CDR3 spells CASSPVDSATYEQYF. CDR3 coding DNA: TGTGCCAGCAGTCCCGTGGACAGCGCTACCTACGAGCAGTACTTC.

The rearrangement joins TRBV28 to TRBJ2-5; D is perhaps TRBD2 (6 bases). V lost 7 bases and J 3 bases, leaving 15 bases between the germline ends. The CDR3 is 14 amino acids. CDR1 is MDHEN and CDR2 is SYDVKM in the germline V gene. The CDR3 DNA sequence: TGTGCCAGCAACAATCCGGGAGAAAAAGAGACCCAGTACTTC. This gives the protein CASNNPGEKETQYF.

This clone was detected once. CDR3 protein: CASSSSGGRNTEAFF. CDR3 in DNA: TGTGCCAGCAGTTCCTCAGGGGGTCGGAACACTGAAGCTTTCTTT. This rearrangement joins TRBV6-5 to TRBJ1-1; 7 nucleotides agree with TRBD1. The CDR3 contains 15 residues. J was trimmed by 1 base and V by 4 bases; bases with no gene match: 6. Germline values: CDR1 MNHEY, CDR2 SVGAGI.

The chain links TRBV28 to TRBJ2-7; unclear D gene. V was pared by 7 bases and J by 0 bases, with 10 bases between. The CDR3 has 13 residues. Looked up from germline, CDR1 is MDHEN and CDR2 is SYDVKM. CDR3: CASTQPNSYEQYF. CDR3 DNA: TGTGCCAGCACACAGCCGAACTCCTACGAGCAGTACTTC.

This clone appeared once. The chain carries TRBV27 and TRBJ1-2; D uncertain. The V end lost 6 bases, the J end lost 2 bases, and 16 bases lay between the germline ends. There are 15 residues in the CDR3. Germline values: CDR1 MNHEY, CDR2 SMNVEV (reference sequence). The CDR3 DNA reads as TGTGCCAGCAGGCACCGCGCGGGATCGAACTATGGCTACACCTTC. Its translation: CASRHRAGSNYGYTF.

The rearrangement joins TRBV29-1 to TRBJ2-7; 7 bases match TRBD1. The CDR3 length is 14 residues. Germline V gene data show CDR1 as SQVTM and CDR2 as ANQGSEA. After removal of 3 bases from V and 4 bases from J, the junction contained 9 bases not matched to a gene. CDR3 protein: CSVDPGQTGYEQYF. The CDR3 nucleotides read TGCAGCGTTGACCCCGGACAGACAGGGTACGAGCAGTACTTC.

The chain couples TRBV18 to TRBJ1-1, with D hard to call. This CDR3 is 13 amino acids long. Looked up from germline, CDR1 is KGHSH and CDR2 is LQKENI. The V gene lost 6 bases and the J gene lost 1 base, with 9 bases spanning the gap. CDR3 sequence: CASSPSSNTEAFF. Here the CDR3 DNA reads TGTGCCAGCTCGCCGAGCTCGAACACTGAAGCTTTCTTT.

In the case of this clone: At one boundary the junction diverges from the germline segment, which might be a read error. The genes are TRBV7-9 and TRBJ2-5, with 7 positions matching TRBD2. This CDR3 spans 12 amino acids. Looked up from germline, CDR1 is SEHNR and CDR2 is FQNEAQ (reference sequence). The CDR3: CSSSGAEETQYF. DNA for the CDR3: TGTTCCAGCAGCGGGGCCGAAGAGACCCAGTACTTC.

CDR3 nucleotides: TGTGCCAGCTCACCCGGAACAGGGACCAATGAGCAGTTCTTC. It translates to CASSPGTGTNEQFF. The V gene is TRBV18, the J gene TRBJ2-1; possibly TRBD1 for D (6 bases). Per germline, CDR1 KGHSH and CDR2 LQKENI. The V gene lost 3 bases and the J gene lost 6 bases, with 12 bases spanning the gap. The CDR3 is 14 residues long.

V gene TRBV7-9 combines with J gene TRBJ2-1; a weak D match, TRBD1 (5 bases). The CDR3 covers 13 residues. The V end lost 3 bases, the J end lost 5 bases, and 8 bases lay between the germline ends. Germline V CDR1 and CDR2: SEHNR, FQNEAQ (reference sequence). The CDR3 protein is CASSFRQNNEQFF. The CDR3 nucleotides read TGTGCCAGCAGCTTTCGACAGAACAATGAGCAGTTCTTC.

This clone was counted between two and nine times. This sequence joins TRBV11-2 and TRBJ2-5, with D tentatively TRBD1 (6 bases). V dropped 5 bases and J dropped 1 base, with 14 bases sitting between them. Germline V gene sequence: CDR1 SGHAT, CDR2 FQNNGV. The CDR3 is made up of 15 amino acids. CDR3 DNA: TGTGCCAGCAGCCCCTCTAGGGGGACCCAAGAGACCCAGTACTTC. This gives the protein CASSPSRGTQETQYF. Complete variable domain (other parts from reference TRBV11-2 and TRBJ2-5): EAGVAQSPRYKIIEKRQSVAFWCNPISGHATLYWYQQILGQGPKLLIQFQNNGVVDDSQLPKDRFSAERLKGVDSTLKIQPAKLEDSAVYLCASSPSRGTQETQYFGPGTRLLVL.

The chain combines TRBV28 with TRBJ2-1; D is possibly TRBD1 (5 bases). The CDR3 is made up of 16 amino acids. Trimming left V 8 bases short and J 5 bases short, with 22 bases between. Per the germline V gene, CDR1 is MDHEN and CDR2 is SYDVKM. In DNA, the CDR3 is TGTGCCAGCGGATACGGAGACAGAGCCCTAAACAATGAGCAGTTCTTC. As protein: CASGYGDRALNNEQFF.

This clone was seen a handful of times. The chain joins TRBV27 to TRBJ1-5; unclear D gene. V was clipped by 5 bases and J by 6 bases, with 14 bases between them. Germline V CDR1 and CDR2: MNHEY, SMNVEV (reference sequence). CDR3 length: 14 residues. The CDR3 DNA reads TGTGCCAGCAGTAGAGGGAATCCCTTTCAGCCCCAGCATTTT. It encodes CASSRGNPFQPQHF.

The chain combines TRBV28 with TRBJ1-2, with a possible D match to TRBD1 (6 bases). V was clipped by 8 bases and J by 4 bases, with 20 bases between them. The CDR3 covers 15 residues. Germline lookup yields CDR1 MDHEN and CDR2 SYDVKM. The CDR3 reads CASGISGGQVYGYTF. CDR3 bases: TGTGCCAGCGGAATCTCCGGGGGGCAAGTCTATGGCTACACCTTC.

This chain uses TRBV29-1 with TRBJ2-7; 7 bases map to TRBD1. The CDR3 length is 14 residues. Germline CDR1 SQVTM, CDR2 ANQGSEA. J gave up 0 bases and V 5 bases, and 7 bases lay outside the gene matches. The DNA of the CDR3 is TGCAGCGTTTGGGGGACAGTAAGCTCCTACGAGCAGTACTTC. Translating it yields CSVWGTVSSYEQYF.

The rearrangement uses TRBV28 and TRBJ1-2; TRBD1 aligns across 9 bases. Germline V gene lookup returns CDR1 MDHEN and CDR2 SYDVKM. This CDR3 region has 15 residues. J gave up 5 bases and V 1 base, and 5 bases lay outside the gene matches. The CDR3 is CASSLSAGQGYGYTF. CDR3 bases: TGTGCCAGCAGTTTATCCGCGGGACAGGGTTATGGCTACACCTTC.

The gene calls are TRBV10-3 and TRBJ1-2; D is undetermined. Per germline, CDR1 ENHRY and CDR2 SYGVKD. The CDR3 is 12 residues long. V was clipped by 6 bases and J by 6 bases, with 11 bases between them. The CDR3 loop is CAISETGNGYTF. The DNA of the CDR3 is TGTGCCATCAGCGAGACGGGGAATGGCTACACCTTC.

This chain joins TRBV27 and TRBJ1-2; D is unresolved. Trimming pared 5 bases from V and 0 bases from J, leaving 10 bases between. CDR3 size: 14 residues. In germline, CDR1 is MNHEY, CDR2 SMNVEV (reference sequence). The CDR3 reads CASSPSITNYGYTF. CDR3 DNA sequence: TGTGCCAGCAGTCCTTCTATCACTAACTATGGCTACACCTTC.

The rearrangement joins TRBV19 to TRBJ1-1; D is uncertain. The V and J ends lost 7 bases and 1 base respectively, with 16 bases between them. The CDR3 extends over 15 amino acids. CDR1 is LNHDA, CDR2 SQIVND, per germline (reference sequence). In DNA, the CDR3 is TGTGCCAGTACGGATCTGACACGAGCGAACACTGAAGCTTTCTTT. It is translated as CASTDLTRANTEAFF.

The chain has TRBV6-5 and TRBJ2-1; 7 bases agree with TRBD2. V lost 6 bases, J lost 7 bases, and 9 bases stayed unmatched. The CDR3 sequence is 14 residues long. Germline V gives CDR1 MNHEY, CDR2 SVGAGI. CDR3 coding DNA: TGTGCCAGCAGCTGGGCTAGCGGACCGAATGAGCAGTTCTTC. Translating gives CASSWASGPNEQFF.

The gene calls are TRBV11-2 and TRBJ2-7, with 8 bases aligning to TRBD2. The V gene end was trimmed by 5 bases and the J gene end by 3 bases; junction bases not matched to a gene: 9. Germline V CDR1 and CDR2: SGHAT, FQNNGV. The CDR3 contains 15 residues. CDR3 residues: CASSPFPAGDYEQYF. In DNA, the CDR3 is TGTGCCAGCAGCCCCTTTCCAGCGGGAGACTACGAGCAGTACTTC.

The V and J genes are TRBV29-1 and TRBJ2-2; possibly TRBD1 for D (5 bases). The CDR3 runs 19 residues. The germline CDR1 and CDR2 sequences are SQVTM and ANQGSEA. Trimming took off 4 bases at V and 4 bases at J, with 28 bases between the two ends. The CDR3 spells CSVGTCPSPKQVPTGELFF. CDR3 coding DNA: TGCAGCGTTGGGACGTGCCCGTCCCCTAAACAGGTACCCACCGGGGAGCTGTTTTTT.

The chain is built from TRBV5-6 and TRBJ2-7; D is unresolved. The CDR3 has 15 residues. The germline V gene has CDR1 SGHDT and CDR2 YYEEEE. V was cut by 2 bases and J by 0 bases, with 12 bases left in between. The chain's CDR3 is CASSFLGWSSYEQYF. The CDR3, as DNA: TGTGCCAGCAGCTTTCTCGGATGGAGCTCCTACGAGCAGTACTTC.

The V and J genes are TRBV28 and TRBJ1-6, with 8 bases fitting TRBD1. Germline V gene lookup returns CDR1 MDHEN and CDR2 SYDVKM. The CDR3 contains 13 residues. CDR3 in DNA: TGTCCGAGCCGGACAGGGCTTAATTCACCCCTCCACTTT. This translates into CPSRTGLNSPLHF.

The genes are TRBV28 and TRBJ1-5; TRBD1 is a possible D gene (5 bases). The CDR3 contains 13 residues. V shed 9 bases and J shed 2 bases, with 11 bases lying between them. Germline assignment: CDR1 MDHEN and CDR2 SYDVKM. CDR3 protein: CASITGGNQPQHF. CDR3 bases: TGTGCCAGTATAACAGGTGGCAATCAGCCCCAGCATTTT.

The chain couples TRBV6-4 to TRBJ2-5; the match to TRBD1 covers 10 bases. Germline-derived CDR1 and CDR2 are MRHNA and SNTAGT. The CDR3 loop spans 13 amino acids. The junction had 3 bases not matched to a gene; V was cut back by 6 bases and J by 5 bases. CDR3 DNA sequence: TGTGCCAGCAGGAGGACAGGGGGGGAGACCCAGTACTTC. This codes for CASRRTGGETQYF.

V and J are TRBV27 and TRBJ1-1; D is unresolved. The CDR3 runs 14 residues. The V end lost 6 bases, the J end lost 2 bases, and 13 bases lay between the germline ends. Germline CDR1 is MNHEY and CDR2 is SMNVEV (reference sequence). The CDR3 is CASSPGAGNTEAFF. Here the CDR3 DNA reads TGTGCCAGCAGCCCGGGCGCGGGAAACACTGAAGCTTTCTTT.

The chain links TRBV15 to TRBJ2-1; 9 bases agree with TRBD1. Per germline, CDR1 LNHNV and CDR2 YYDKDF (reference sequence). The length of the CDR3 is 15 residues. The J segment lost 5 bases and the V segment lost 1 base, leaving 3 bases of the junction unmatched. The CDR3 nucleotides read TGTGCCACCAGCAGAGCCGGGACAGGGAACAATGAGCAGTTCTTC. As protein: CATSRAGTGNNEQFF.